This T cell receptor (beta chain) was recovered during a study of response to subunit inactivated influenza vaccine. Findings of the study overall: The authors suggested that few new T cells are recruited per seasonal influenza vaccination.

Trimming took 4 bases from V and 4 from J, leaving 13 bases between them. Per germline, CDR1 MNHEY and CDR2 SVGAGI. This CDR3 has 14 residues. A word on this clonotype: Antigen: not known.

TCRdb itself ran the RT-PCR reads through MiXCR, one entry per CDR3 protein. The table lists around 300,000 distinct CDR3 sequences, about 20% of them singletons, with about a tenth in the top ten. The starting material was PBMCs from blood, obtained about 19 months after vaccination. This clonotype was sampled from a man between 50 and 75 years old who received an inactivated influenza vaccine. The chain links TRBV6-5 to TRBJ1-2; possible D gene TRBD1, 5 bases. The CDR3 DNA sequence: TGTGCCAGCAGTTTGGGAGACAGAACCTATGGCTACACCTTC. This sequence encodes CASSLGDRTYGYTF.